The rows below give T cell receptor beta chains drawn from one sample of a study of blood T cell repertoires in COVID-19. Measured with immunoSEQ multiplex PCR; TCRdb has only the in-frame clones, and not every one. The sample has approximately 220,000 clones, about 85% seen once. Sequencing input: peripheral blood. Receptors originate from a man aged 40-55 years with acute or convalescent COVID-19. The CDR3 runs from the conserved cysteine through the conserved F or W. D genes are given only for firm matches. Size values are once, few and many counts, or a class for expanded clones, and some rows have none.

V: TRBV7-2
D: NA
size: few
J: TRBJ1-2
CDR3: CASTPRFRAGYTF
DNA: TGTGCCAGCACCCCAAGGTTCAGGGCCGGCTACACCTTC

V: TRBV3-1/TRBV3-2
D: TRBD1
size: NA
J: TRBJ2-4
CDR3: CASSYGTGKNIQYF
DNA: TGTGCCAGCAGCTACGGGACAGGTAAAAACATTCAGTACTTC

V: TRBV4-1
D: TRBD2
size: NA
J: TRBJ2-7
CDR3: CASSHGQTGLAGSYEQYF
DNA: TGCGCCAGCAGCCATGGCCAAACGGGACTAGCGGGCTCCTACGAGCAGTACTTC

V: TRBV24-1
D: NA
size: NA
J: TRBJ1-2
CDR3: CATSDPVTGSKTF
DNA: TGTGCCACCAGTGACCCCGTTACAGGTTCCAAAACCTTC

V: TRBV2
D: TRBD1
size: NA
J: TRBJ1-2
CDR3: CASSSGQGLDGYTF
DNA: TGTGCCAGCAGCTCGGGACAGGGGTTGGATGGCTACACCTTC

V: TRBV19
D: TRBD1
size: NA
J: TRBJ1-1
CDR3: CASSGTGIEAFF
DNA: TGTGCCAGTAGTGGGACAGGCATTGAAGCTTTCTTT

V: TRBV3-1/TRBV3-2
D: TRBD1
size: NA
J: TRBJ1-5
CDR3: CASSQDDRGSGYQPQHF
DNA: TGTGCCAGCAGCCAAGATGACAGGGGTTCAGGCTATCAGCCCCAGCATTTT

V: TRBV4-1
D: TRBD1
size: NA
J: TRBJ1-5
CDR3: CASSHLTGGRSYQPQHF
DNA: TGCGCCAGCAGCCACCTAACAGGGGGCAGAAGCTATCAGCCCCAGCATTTT

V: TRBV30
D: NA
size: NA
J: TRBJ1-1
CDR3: CAWSVRGLNLNTEAFF
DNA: TGTGCCTGGAGTGTACGGGGACTGAACTTGAACACTGAAGCTTTCTTT

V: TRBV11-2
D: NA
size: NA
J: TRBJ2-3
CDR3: CASSALAGSTDTQYF
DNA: TGTGCCAGCAGCGCCTTGGCGGGGAGCACAGATACGCAGTATTTT

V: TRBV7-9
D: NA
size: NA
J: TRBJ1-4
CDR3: CAAEVNEKLFF
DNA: TGTGCCGCGGAGGTGAATGAAAAACTGTTTTTT

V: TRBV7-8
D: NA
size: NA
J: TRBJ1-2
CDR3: CASSLEVASMNYGYTF
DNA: TGTGCCAGCAGCTTGGAGGTCGCCAGTATGAACTATGGCTACACCTTC

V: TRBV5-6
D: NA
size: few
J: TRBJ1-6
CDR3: CASRQQGPSGAPLHF
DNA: TGTGCCAGCAGACAGCAGGGGCCTAGTGGGGCACCCCTCCACTTT

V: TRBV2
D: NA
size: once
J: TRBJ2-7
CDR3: CASSTSDRGRYEQYF
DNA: NA

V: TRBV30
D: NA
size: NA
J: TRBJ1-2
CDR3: CAWSVTGGPNYGYTF
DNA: TGTGCCTGGAGTGTAACCGGCGGTCCTAACTATGGCTACACCTTC

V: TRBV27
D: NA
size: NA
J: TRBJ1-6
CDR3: CASSLQGGNSPLHF
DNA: TGTGCCAGCAGTCTACAGGGTGGAAATTCACCCCTCCACTTT

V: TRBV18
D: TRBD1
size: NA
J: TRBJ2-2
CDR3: CASSPPAGGAEITGELFF
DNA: TGTGCCAGCTCACCACCGGCAGGGGGCGCGGAGATCACCGGGGAGCTGTTTTTT

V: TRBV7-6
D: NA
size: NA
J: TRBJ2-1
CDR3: CASSPWTGENEQFF
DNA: TGTGCCAGCAGCCCCTGGACTGGGGAGAATGAGCAGTTCTTC

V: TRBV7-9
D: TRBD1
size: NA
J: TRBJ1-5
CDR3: CASSSGQGARNQPQHF
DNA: TGTGCCAGCAGCTCGGGCCAGGGGGCGCGTAATCAGCCCCAGCATTTT

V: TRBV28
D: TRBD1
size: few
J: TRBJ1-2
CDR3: CASSYGTGLNYGYTF
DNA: TGTGCCAGCAGTTATGGGACAGGCCTTAACTATGGCTACACCTTC

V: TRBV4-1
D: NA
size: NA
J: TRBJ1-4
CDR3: CASSPQGTTNEKLFF
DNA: TGCGCCAGCAGCCCTCAGGGTACAACTAATGAAAAACTGTTTTTT

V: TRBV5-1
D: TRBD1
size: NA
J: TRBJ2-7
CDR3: CASSFIFRGRPEQYF
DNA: TGCGCCAGCAGCTTTATATTCAGGGGGCGTCCCGAGCAGTACTTC

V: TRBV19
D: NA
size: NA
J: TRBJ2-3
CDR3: CASSILGGMSTDTQYF
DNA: TGTGCCAGTAGTATACTGGGCGGGATGAGCACAGATACGCAGTATTTT

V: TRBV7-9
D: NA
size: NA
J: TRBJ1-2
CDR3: CASSLGKESGYTF
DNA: TGTGCCAGCAGCTTAGGAAAGGAGTCAGGCTACACCTTC

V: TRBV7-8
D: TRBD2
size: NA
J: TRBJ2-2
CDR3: CASSPGTGRTSGSPSGIGGELFF
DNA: TGTGCCAGCAGCCCCGGGACAGGGAGGACTAGCGGGAGCCCGAGCGGGATCGGCGGGGAGCTGTTTTTT

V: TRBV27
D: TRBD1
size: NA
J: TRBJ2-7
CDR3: CASSLYPTGLDYEQYF
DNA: TGTGCCAGCAGTTTATACCCGACAGGGTTAGACTACGAGCAGTACTTC

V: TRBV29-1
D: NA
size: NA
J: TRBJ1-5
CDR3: CSVSTDYSNQPQHF
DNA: TGCAGCGTATCGACAGATTATAGCAATCAGCCCCAGCATTTT

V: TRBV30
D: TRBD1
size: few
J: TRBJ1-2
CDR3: CAWTPGQGLYGYTF
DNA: TGTGCCTGGACTCCGGGACAGGGTCTCTATGGCTACACCTTC

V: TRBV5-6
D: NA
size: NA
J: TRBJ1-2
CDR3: CASSPSLGSQYGYTF
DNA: TGTGCCAGCAGCCCCTCGTTGGGCAGCCAATATGGCTACACCTTC

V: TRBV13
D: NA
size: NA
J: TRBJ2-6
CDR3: CASSYRAGANVLTF
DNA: TGTGCCAGCAGCTACAGGGCCGGGGCCAACGTCCTGACTTTC

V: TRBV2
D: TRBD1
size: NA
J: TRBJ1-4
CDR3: CASSMQGASNEKLFF
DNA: TGTGCCAGCAGTATGCAGGGGGCATCTAATGAAAAACTGTTTTTT

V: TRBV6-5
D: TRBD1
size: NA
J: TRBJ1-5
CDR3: CASRPTGVGQPQHF
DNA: TGTGCCAGCAGACCCACAGGGGTCGGTCAGCCCCAGCATTTT

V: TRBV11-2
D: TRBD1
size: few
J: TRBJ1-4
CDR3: CASSLYGTDINEKLFF
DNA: TGTGCCAGCAGCTTATACGGGACAGACATTAATGAAAAACTGTTTTTT

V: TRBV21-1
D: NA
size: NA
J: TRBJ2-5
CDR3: CASSRSGGLAGEETQYF
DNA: TGTGCCAGCAGCCGATCAGGGGGCCTAGCGGGAGAAGAGACCCAGTACTTC

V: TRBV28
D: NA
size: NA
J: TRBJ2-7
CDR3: CATGLTSYEQYF
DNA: TGTGCCACAGGACTTACCTCCTACGAGCAGTACTTC

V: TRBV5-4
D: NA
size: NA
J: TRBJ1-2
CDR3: CASSLGHAGHYGYTF
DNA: TGTGCCAGCAGCTTGGGACACGCGGGGCACTATGGCTACACCTTC

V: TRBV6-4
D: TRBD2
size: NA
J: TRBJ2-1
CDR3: CASSAGLAGRDNEQFF
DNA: TGTGCCAGCAGCGCCGGACTAGCGGGACGAGACAATGAGCAGTTCTTC

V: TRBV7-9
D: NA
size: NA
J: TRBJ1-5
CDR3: CASSSTGFSNQPQHF
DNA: TGTGCCAGCAGCTCAACAGGGTTCAGCAATCAGCCCCAGCATTTT